This paragraph covers one T cell receptor (beta chain) sequence. Source study methods: Estimation of nucleated cell counts was performed using reference gene primer amplification. The method was immunoSEQ multiplex PCR; TCRdb's version includes in-frame clones alone and lacks a portion of them. Clone size and the V and J calls come from that table; the DNA yielded D and trimming. The sample contains roughly 250,000 clones, about 85% of which appear only once. The CDR3 is 19 amino acids. V shed 4 bases, J shed 2 bases, and the junction held 11 bases outside the gene matches. The germline V gene encodes CDR1 SGHRS and CDR2 YFSETQ. This entry comes from a study of blood T cell repertoires in COVID-19. Study details: Samples came from the United States, Italy and Spain, spanning acute and convalescent COVID-19. Nucleic acid was either cDNA or gDNA, and it came from T cells, B-cell-depleted T cells, or PBMCs.

Participant reports of clinical history set cohort assignment. The chain recombines TRBV5-1 with TRBJ2-1; 14 bases fit TRBD2. The clonotype was recovered from a woman aged 25 to 39 with acute COVID-19. Sequencing used PBMCs or T cells enriched from blood (not recorded which). The DNA for the CDR3 is TGCGCCAGCAGCCCATTTCCGGGACTAGCGGGGGCCGCCTACAATGAGCAGTTCTTC. Translation gives CASSPFPGLAGAAYNEQFF.